This entry lists 32 T cell receptor beta chains sequenced from one sample in a study of PD-L1 blockade in urothelial cancer. Produced via immunoSEQ multiplex PCR; TCRdb's table is partial and in-frame only. The sample carries about 84,000 clones, 82% recorded once. The sequencing here drew on PBMCs, taken around atezolizumab (anti-PD-L1) treatment. The receptors shown here come from a man between 65 and 80 years old with urothelial cancer.

This clone was detected only once. The gene calls are TRBV10-2 and TRBJ2-1; TRBD2 aligns across 8 bases. Germline V lookup: CDR1 WSHSY, CDR2 SAAADI. J was trimmed by 4 bases and V by 0 bases; bases with no gene match: 8. The CDR3 loop spans 17 amino acids. The CDR3 is CASSESPGLAAYNEQFF. The CDR3 region has the DNA TGCGCCAGCAGTGAGTCCCCCGGACTAGCCGCGTACAATGAGCAGTTCTTC.

The chain is built from TRBV19 and TRBJ1-5, with a tentative D call TRBD1 (6 bases). The CDR3 length is 16 residues. The germline V and J ends were trimmed by 9 bases and 0 bases, with 18 bases remaining between them. Germline CDR1 is LNHDA and CDR2 is SQIVND (reference sequence). The CDR3, as DNA: TGTGCCAGCAGATCGATGGGGGCTGGTAGCAATCAGCCCCAGCATTTT. It yields the protein CASRSMGAGSNQPQHF.

This rearrangement joins TRBV10-1 to TRBJ2-3, with TRBD1 as a possible D gene (6 bases). Trimming removed 3 bases at V and 3 bases at J, with 13 bases between. The CDR3 sequence is 15 residues long. CDR1 is WNHNN, CDR2 SYGVQD, per germline (reference sequence). Here the CDR3 reads CASSDDYQGTDTQYF. The CDR3 nucleotides read TGCGCCAGCAGTGATGACTATCAGGGGACAGATACGCAGTATTTT.

The V gene is TRBV29-1, the J gene TRBJ1-2, with 7 bases that match TRBD1. Germline trimming cut 4 bases from V and 4 bases from J; bases unmatched to any gene: 9. Germline CDR1 reads SQVTM; CDR2 reads ANQGSEA. This CDR3 contains 14 residues. CDR3: CSVVDRDGSYGYTF. DNA for the CDR3: TGCAGCGTTGTCGACAGGGACGGGTCCTATGGCTACACCTTC.

V and J are TRBV28 and TRBJ2-7; 10 bases match TRBD2. Germline V CDR1 and CDR2: MDHEN, SYDVKM. The V segment lost 6 bases and the J segment 2 bases; nucleotides outside the gene matches: 7. The CDR3 contains 15 residues. The CDR3 DNA reads TGTGCCAGCAGACCGTCTAGCGGGGGAACCTACGAGCAGTACTTC. As protein: CASRPSSGGTYEQYF.

The gene calls are TRBV5-4 and TRBJ2-5, with 7 bases lining up with TRBD2. The V and J ends lost 0 bases and 5 bases, in that order; junction bases with no gene match: 7. This CDR3 is built from 15 residues. The germline V gene has CDR1 SGHNT and CDR2 YYREEE (reference sequence). CDR3 loop: CASSLDRGVGETQYF. The CDR3 bases are TGTGCCAGCAGCTTGGATCGGGGGGTTGGGGAGACCCAGTACTTC.

This chain uses TRBV6-5 with TRBJ2-7; possibly TRBD1 for D (6 bases). The V gene's germline CDR1 is MNHEY and CDR2 SVGAGI. V lost 6 bases and J lost 3, with 15 bases in between. The CDR3 length is 14 residues. Here the CDR3 DNA reads TGTGCCAGCAGCGCCGGGACACTACTCTACGAGCAGTACTTC. Translating gives CASSAGTLLYEQYF.

This clone was recorded once. The genes are TRBV10-2 and TRBJ2-7; the match to TRBD2 covers 8 bases. Per germline, CDR1 WSHSY and CDR2 SAAADI. The V segment lost 2 bases and the J segment 0 bases; nucleotides outside the gene matches: 6. The CDR3 is made up of 16 amino acids. In DNA form, the CDR3 reads TGCGCCAGCAGTGAGGGTGGACTAGCTCACTCCTACGAGCAGTACTTC. Residues: CASSEGGLAHSYEQYF.

This clone was detected a few times. The rearrangement joins TRBV7-2 to TRBJ2-1; D is uncertain. Germline values: CDR1 SGHTA, CDR2 FQGNSA. V was shortened by 1 base and J by 4 bases, with 11 bases between the two germline ends. The CDR3 runs 15 residues. CDR3 bases: TGTGCCAGCAGCTTAGTTTTCGGGTCTTACAATGAGCAGTTCTTC. Translated: CASSLVFGSYNEQFF.

The chain couples TRBV11-3 to TRBJ1-1; TRBD1 is a possible D gene (5 bases). The V end lost 1 base, the J end lost 0 bases, and 12 bases lay between the germline ends. CDR3 length equals 16 residues. CDR1 and CDR2 from the germline V gene are SGHNT and YENEEA. The CDR3 region has the DNA TGTGCCAGCAGCTTAGTTGGGGGAGGGATGAACACTGAAGCTTTCTTT. Translating gives CASSLVGGGMNTEAFF.

The V call is TRBV2, the J call TRBJ2-3, with 7 bases identical to TRBD1. Trimming took 5 bases from V and 2 from J; bases not matched to a gene: 7. The CDR3 has 15 amino acids. Germline-derived CDR1 and CDR2 are SNHLY and FYNNEI. The CDR3 is CASSLTGDPTDTQYF. In nucleotides, the CDR3 is TGTGCCAGCAGTCTTACAGGGGACCCCACAGATACGCAGTATTTT.

The chain is built from TRBV5-1 and TRBJ2-1; 13 bases agree with TRBD2. Germline CDR1 SGHRS, CDR2 YFSETQ. There are 16 residues in the CDR3. The ends lost 4 bases at V and 6 bases at J; junction bases unmatched: 7. The CDR3 bases are TGCGCCAGCAGCCCCTGGACTAGCGGGGGCCTCAATGAGCAGTTCTTC. It yields the protein CASSPWTSGGLNEQFF.

The count of this clone is one. V and J are TRBV9 and TRBJ1-1, with no clear D. With 1 base removed from V and 1 base from J, the gap between germline ends came to 5 bases. Germline V gene sequence: CDR1 SGDLS, CDR2 YYNGEE. The CDR3 consists of 13 residues. This CDR3 reads CASSVSGNTEAFF. The CDR3 DNA reads TGTGCCAGCAGCGTATCAGGGAACACTGAAGCTTTCTTT. Variable domain in full (rest from reference TRBV9 and TRBJ1-1): DSGVTQTPKHLITATGQRVTLRCSPRSGDLSVYWYQQSLDQGLQFLIQYYNGEERAKGNILERFSAQQFPDLHSELNLSSLELGDSALYFCASSVSGNTEAFFGQGTRLTVV.

Here the CDR3 reads CSVARSNYGYTF. The DNA for the CDR3 is TGCAGCGTTGCCAGATCTAACTATGGCTACACCTTC. The rearrangement uses TRBV29-1 and TRBJ1-2, with D unclear. The CDR3 length is 12 residues. Germline CDR1 is SQVTM and CDR2 is ANQGSEA. The V gene lost 4 bases and the J gene lost 0 bases, with 6 bases spanning the gap.

The V gene is TRBV27, the J gene TRBJ2-7; D possibly corresponds to TRBD1 (5 bases). Trimming took 5 bases from V and 0 from J, leaving 8 bases between them. The CDR3 extends over 13 amino acids. Germline assignment: CDR1 MNHEY and CDR2 SMNVEV (reference sequence). The CDR3 coding sequence is TGTGCCAGCAGTCAGGGTTTCTCCTACGAGCAGTACTTC. Translating it yields CASSQGFSYEQYF.

The chain links TRBV7-8 to TRBJ2-7; the match to TRBD2 covers 15 bases. CDR1 and CDR2 from the germline V gene are SGHVS and FQNEAQ. The CDR3 is 19 residues long. With V trimmed by 5 bases and J by 2 bases, 13 bases remained unmatched. CDR3 sequence: CASSPTSGTSGRNPYEQYF. Here the CDR3 DNA reads TGTGCCAGCAGCCCAACCTCCGGGACTAGCGGGAGGAACCCCTACGAGCAGTACTTC.

The chain recombines TRBV5-1 with TRBJ2-7; TRBD1 might be the D (7 bases). CDR1 is SGHRS and CDR2 is YFSETQ in the germline V gene. V was pared by 0 bases and J by 3 bases, with 10 bases between. CDR3 length: 14 amino acids. CDR3 region: CASSLDRGLYEQYF. The CDR3 nucleotides are TGCGCCAGCAGCTTGGACAGGGGACTCTACGAGCAGTACTTC.

The chain couples TRBV5-5 to TRBJ2-7, with 11 bases fitting TRBD1. V trimming: 3 bases; J trimming: 3 bases; junction bases outside the gene matches: 5. The CDR3 is 15 residues long. The germline gives CDR1 SGHKS, CDR2 YYEKEE (reference sequence). CDR3 region: CASSSRDRGIYEQYF. The CDR3 DNA follows: TGTGCCAGCAGCTCCCGGGACAGGGGGATCTACGAGCAGTACTTC.

The J gene is TRBJ1-2, the V gene TRBV7-8, with 8 bases matching TRBD1. V shed 1 base and J 6 bases; nucleotides not matched to a gene: 7. CDR1 is SGHVS, CDR2 FQNEAQ, per germline. This CDR3 has 15 residues. The DNA of the CDR3 is TGTGCCAGCAGCTTAGACGGACAGGGAACGGATGGCTACACCTTC. The encoded protein is CASSLDGQGTDGYTF.

The V call is TRBV7-2, the J call TRBJ1-2; TRBD1 is a possible D gene (5 bases). The CDR3 consists of 15 residues. In germline, CDR1 is SGHTA, CDR2 FQGNSA. Trimming cost V 1 base and J 1 base, with 10 bases left between them. The CDR3: CASSLGPGNNYGYTF. The DNA for the CDR3 is TGTGCCAGCAGCTTAGGCCCAGGGAATAACTATGGCTACACCTTC.

V and J are TRBV7-2 and TRBJ1-2; tentative D call: TRBD1 (5 bases). CDR1 is SGHTA, CDR2 FQGNSA, per germline. The ends were cut back, 4 bases at V and 1 base at J, with 10 bases in the middle. The CDR3 covers 14 residues. CDR3 in amino acids: CASSSGTFNYGYTF. CDR3 in DNA: TGTGCCAGCAGCTCGGGGACTTTTAACTATGGCTACACCTTC.

This sequence joins TRBV7-9 and TRBJ2-7, with D unclear. Trimming stripped 1 base from V and 7 bases from J, with 5 bases between. This CDR3 has 11 residues. Germline loops: CDR1 SEHNR, CDR2 FQNEAQ (reference sequence). CDR3 in DNA: TGTGCCAGCAGCTTAGACGGGGAGCAGTACTTC. Its translation is CASSLDGEQYF.

V gene TRBV5-4 combines with J gene TRBJ2-1, with 8 nucleotides matching TRBD2. This CDR3 is 15 amino acids long. The trim removed 4 bases at V and 0 bases at J, leaving 3 bases unmatched. CDR1 SGHNT and CDR2 YYREEE come from the germline V gene (reference sequence). In DNA form, the CDR3 reads TGTGCCAGCAGCCAAGGGACTAGCTCCTACAATGAGCAGTTCTTC. Translation gives CASSQGTSSYNEQFF.

V and J are TRBV7-2 and TRBJ1-3; D remains unclear. CDR3 length equals 13 residues. The germline V gene has CDR1 SGHTA and CDR2 FQGNSA. Deletions cut 6 bases from V and 0 bases from J, with 6 bases between. The CDR3 region has the DNA TGTGCCAGCAGTCCTTCCTCTGGAAACACCATATATTTT. It codes for CASSPSSGNTIYF.

The rearrangement links TRBV7-9 to TRBJ2-2; perhaps TRBD2 as D (6 bases). This CDR3 contains 15 residues. Germline V lookup: CDR1 SEHNR, CDR2 FQNEAQ (reference sequence). V gave up 6 bases and J gave up 6 bases, with 17 bases separating them. CDR3 residues: CASSQGRLVPGELFF. The CDR3 DNA reads TGTGCCAGCAGTCAAGGGAGACTAGTCCCCGGGGAGCTGTTTTTT.

The chain links TRBV5-1 to TRBJ2-6; D is uncertain. Germline values: CDR1 SGHRS, CDR2 YFSETQ. This CDR3 contains 15 residues. With 2 bases removed from V and 0 bases from J, the gap between germline ends came to 6 bases. CDR3 loop: CASSFANSGANVLTF. The CDR3 bases are TGCGCCAGCAGCTTCGCTAACTCTGGGGCCAACGTCCTGACTTTC. Filled out from reference TRBV5-1 and TRBJ2-6, the complete variable domain reads KAGVTQTPRYLIKTRGQQVTLSCSPISGHRSVSWYQQTPGQGLQFLFEYFSETQRNKGNFPGRFSGRQFSNSRSEMNVSTLELGDSALYLCASSFANSGANVLTFGAGSRLTVL.

The J gene is TRBJ1-1, the V gene TRBV11-2; D remains unclear. Germline CDR1 and CDR2: SGHAT and FQNNGV. This CDR3 contains 10 residues. Trimming left V 3 bases short and J 10 bases short, with 6 bases between. In DNA, the CDR3 is TGTGCCAGCAGCTTTCGGGGAGCTTTCTTT. Translating it yields CASSFRGAFF.

The V and J genes are TRBV6-6 and TRBJ1-6; the D gene is possibly TRBD1 (6 bases). Trimming took 2 bases from V and 11 from J, leaving 13 bases between them. CDR1 and CDR2 from the germline V gene are MNHNY and SVGAGI (reference sequence). The CDR3 runs to 14 residues. CDR3 nucleotide sequence: TGTGCCAGCAGTTACGCAAGGGGGGGAACACCCCTCCACTTT. Translated, it gives CASSYARGGTPLHF.

The V gene is TRBV18, the J gene TRBJ1-6, with unresolved D. CDR1 KGHSH and CDR2 LQKENI come from the germline V gene. V lost 3 bases, J lost 2 bases, and 17 bases lay in between. This CDR3 is built from 18 residues. CDR3 loop: CASSPPDWVWTYNSPLHF. For the CDR3, the DNA is TGTGCCAGCTCACCTCCTGACTGGGTATGGACCTATAATTCACCCCTCCACTTT.

The J gene is TRBJ1-4, the V gene TRBV7-9; no reliable D call. This CDR3 has 16 residues. CDR1 and CDR2 from the germline V gene are SEHNR and FQNEAQ (reference sequence). Trimming cost V 8 bases and J 8 bases, with 24 bases left between them. The CDR3 coding sequence is TGTGCCAGCGATAAGGGAATGGGGAGTTTAGTCGAAAAACTGTTTTTT. Translation: CASDKGMGSLVEKLFF.

The V and J genes are TRBV7-2 and TRBJ1-2; D unresolved. With 3 bases removed from V and 3 bases from J, the gap between germline ends came to 5 bases. Germline values: CDR1 SGHTA, CDR2 FQGNSA. The CDR3 sequence is 12 residues long. The CDR3 nucleotides read TGTGCCAGCAGCTTCTCCGACTATGGCTACACCTTC. Protein sequence: CASSFSDYGYTF.

This chain joins TRBV5-4 and TRBJ1-4; D gene uncertain. CDR3 length: 12 amino acids. Trimming pared 1 base from V and 15 bases from J, leaving 13 bases between. The germline gives CDR1 SGHNT, CDR2 YYREEE (reference sequence). The CDR3 region has the DNA TGTGCCAGCAGCTTGTCCGGGGATTCGGTGTTTTTT. It codes for CASSLSGDSVFF.